This T cell receptor (beta chain) stems from a study of blood T cells in healthy people across ages. Findings and caveats of the study: Significant beta diversity loss was already apparent by age roughly 40, declining roughly linearly.

Together with a sample-barcoded 5' primer, a J-beta primer mix was included in a second PCR lasting roughly 6 to 12 cycles. MiXCR, applied by TCRdb to the 5' RACE reads, yields one record per CDR3 protein. Of around 1,000,000 distinct CDR3 sequences listed, about 23% are singletons. CDR3 length equals 12 residues. V was pared by 6 bases and J by 14 bases, with 17 bases between. The germline gives CDR1 MNHEY, CDR2 SVGAGI. Worth noting for this clonotype: As yet, its antigen is unknown.

These data were also reused for a study on T cells of mothers and their children. Per that study: Overlap ran slightly, non-significantly higher for related than unrelated mother-child pairs.

The rearrangement links TRBV6-5 to TRBJ2-1; tentatively, D is TRBD1 (5 bases). This receptor was identified in a girl aged 2-10 years in good health. Specimen: blood. CDR3 loop: CASRRQSSEEFF. DNA of the CDR3: TGTGCCAGCAGACGACAGAGCTCAGAGGAGTTCTTC.